The 4 T cell receptor beta chains below come from one sample, sequenced in a study of OX40 agonist ivuxolimab in advanced cancers. Clones were sequenced by immunoSEQ multiplex PCR, and TCRdb holds only the in-frame ones, with some missing. The sample records some 40,000 clones, about nine tenths being singletons. The sample consisted of CD4+ or CD8+ T cells sorted from blood, taken in a trial of the OX40 agonist ivuxolimab. The receptors shown here come from an adult with an advanced solid tumor such as melanoma, head and neck, liver or kidney cancer.

This sequence joins TRBV30 and TRBJ2-7; D gene uncertain. The CDR3 sequence is 12 residues long. The germline V and J ends were trimmed by 0 bases and 9 bases, with 12 bases remaining between them. Germline V gene sequence: CDR1 GTSNPN, CDR2 SVGIG (reference sequence). The CDR3 bases are TGTGCCTGGAGTGTTTTGATGTCTGCGCAGTACTTC. This gives the protein CAWSVLMSAQYF. The whole variable domain, remainder taken from reference TRBV30 and TRBJ2-7, is SQTIHQWPATLVQPVGSPLSLECTVEGTSNPNLYWYRQAAGRGLQLLFYSVGIGQISSEVPQNLSASRPQDRQFILSSKKLLLSDSGFYLCAWSVLMSAQYFGPGTRLTVT.

This chain joins TRBV27 and TRBJ2-3; a possible D gene is TRBD2 (5 bases). With 3 bases removed from V and 0 bases from J, the gap between germline ends came to 16 bases. This CDR3 has 17 residues. Germline V gene data show CDR1 as MNHEY and CDR2 as SMNVEV (reference sequence). CDR3 amino acids: CASSFLSRAGSTDTQYF. Here the CDR3 DNA reads TGTGCCAGCAGTTTCCTCTCCCGGGCGGGCAGCACAGATACGCAGTATTTT.

The rearrangement joins TRBV27 to TRBJ2-7; D unclear. The CDR3 has 14 amino acids. The germline gives CDR1 MNHEY, CDR2 SMNVEV (reference sequence). Deletions cut 6 bases from V and 0 bases from J, with 12 bases between. CDR3 sequence (DNA): TGTGCCAGCAGAAACGGTGAAAGCTCCTACGAGCAGTACTTC. It specifies CASRNGESSYEQYF.

In this sample, this clone turned up once. V and J are TRBV9 and TRBJ1-2; D gene uncertain. Germline lookup yields CDR1 SGDLS and CDR2 YYNGEE. Trimming pared 0 bases from V and 3 bases from J, leaving 9 bases between. The CDR3 loop spans 14 amino acids. The CDR3 reads CASSVAPGDYGYTF. Written as DNA, the CDR3 is TGTGCCAGCAGCGTAGCTCCGGGAGACTATGGCTACACCTTC.